This T cell receptor (beta chain) stems from a study of beta chain features in type 1 diabetes (dated by TCRdb to the late 2010s). Concerning the study at large: Mean age, gender distribution, total cell number and subset yield did not differ between patients and healthy donors. A total of roughly 100 million sorted cells were examined across all samples, and the number of cells per subset was strongly correlated with RNA yield. Whereas all 28 donors provided naive and central memory subsets, regulatory and stem cell-like memory subsets were isolated from just 8 patients and roughly eight healthy donors. The study compared the TCRB repertoires of sorted circulating CD4+ T cell subsets in recently diagnosed type 1 diabetes patients with those in matched healthy donors.

A single peripheral blood draw of around 0.11 L on average was collected from each donor into heparinised tubes. A BD FACSAria II and a panel including CD45RO, CCR7, CD25, CD127, CD95 and CD27 were used to sort naive, central memory, regulatory and stem cell-like memory CD4+ T cells. A purity above 95% was achieved for all sorted populations. PBMCs were separated immediately by Lymphoprep density gradient centrifugation and were stained directly, without being cultured. Samples were stained and sorted in pairs, with one healthy donor and one patient per experiment, so that batch effects were minimized. Concerning this clone itself: This clone's antigen is unknown. No clone much larger than this one lies a single base away; base qualities are absent.

General findings and caveats noted by the study authors: The naive, central memory and regulatory TCRB repertoires appeared to resemble one another more closely among patients than among healthy donors. Type 1 diabetes patients showed a moderate but significant shortening of TCRB CDR3 length in all four CD4+ subsets. At VDJ recombination sites, type 1 diabetes patients had fewer insertions and more deleted nucleotides, which implies abnormalities in thymic rearrangement. PCR may preferentially amplify shorter templates, but because patient and control samples were amplified and corrected together, any resulting skew would affect both groups equally. Because cDNA was sequenced instead of genomic DNA, highly expressing activated cells could be over-represented, though the groups showed no difference in activation or CD3 levels. HLA sub-analyses involved small numbers of individuals, so any influence of HLA type on TCRB rearrangement remained unresolved.

Trimming removed 5 bases from V and 1 base from J; the gene matches leave 3 bases unexplained. For CDR1 and CDR2, the germline V gene lists SGHTA and FQGTGA. The CDR3 runs 15 residues from the cysteine to the phenylalanine. The kept DNA is CDR3 alone, 45 bases in frame from the first base. The entire amount of isolated RNA was reverse transcribed using the High Capacity cDNA Reverse Transcription Kit, so the sequenced TCRB transcripts were expressed ones. Deep immunoSEQ sequencing was applied to naive, central memory and regulatory T cell samples, giving an average of roughly 3.3 million total reads per sample. Sorted cells were lysed in RLT buffer, and RNA was extracted using DNase-treated RNeasy Micro or Mini kits according to cell number. To prevent cross-contamination, each cell subset was processed individually, whereas patient and healthy donor samples were processed jointly. Using the immunoSEQ multiplex PCR, TCRB sequences were amplified from cDNA into 87-bp fragments spanning the CDR3 region. Amplicons were sequenced on the Illumina HiSeq platform. As for how the authors treated the data: PCR bias was computationally corrected using synthetic template baselines, reads within Hamming distance 2 were collapsed, and singletons that could not be merged were discarded. Reads were aligned against IMGT to assign V, D and J genes, CDR3 length and insertions or deletions at six rearrangement sites. Within each subset, clonotype counts were normalized to sorted cell number, and only after that were true diversity and Gini coefficients computed with the tcR R package. The overlap coefficient, calculated on TCRB nucleotide sequences, was used to quantify repertoire sharing. Out-of-frame TCRB sequences from naive cells were analyzed as a proxy for the pre-selection repertoire. TCRdb limited this immuneACCESS table to in-frame rearrangements with V and J called. A share of clones is missing; checked studies link under half to unresolved V genes, and the rest is unexplained. V, J and clone size reflect that table, while D and trimming were determined from the DNA. The sample table lists roughly 220,000 clones, 16% of them with a count of one. Jointly, the top ten make up approximately 0.087% of the sample.

The specimen sequenced was naive CD4+ T cells from blood. The label giving this sample's cell subset or site can be read as: true naive CD4+ T cells. This TCR derives from a man aged 25-40 years with type 1 diabetes. The V and J genes are TRBV7-3 and TRBJ2-3, with 10 bases aligning to TRBD2. The CDR3 amino acid sequence is: CASSTGTSGTDTQYF. DNA sequence: TGTGCCAGCAGCACCGGGACTAGCGGCACAGATACGCAGTATTTT.